A selection of T cell receptor beta chains follows, all from one sample in a study of post-analysis software for immune sequencing data. A single record per CDR3 protein comes from TCRdb applying MiXCR to the PCR reads. The table has about 810,000 distinct CDR3 sequences, about 53% seen once. Sequenced material: blood. The receptors derive from a girl between 5 and 17 years old with multiple sclerosis. CDR3s include the opening cysteine and the closing phenylalanine or tryptophan. D genes are given only for firm matches. Clone size appears in some rows only: once, few, many, or a class for an expanded clone.

clone_size	d_call	v_call	j_call	cdr3_aa	cdr3_nt
.	.	TRBV3-1	TRBJ2-1	CASSEVGPPYNEQFF	TGTGCCAGCAGCGAAGTGGGACCCCCATACAATGAGCAGTTCTTC
few	.	TRBV29-1	TRBJ1-2	CSVFGGRDGYTF	TGCAGCGTTTTCGGGGGGCGCGATGGCTACACCTTC
.	.	TRBV12-3/TRBV12-4	TRBJ1-5	CASSPSDRLNQPQHF	TGTGCCAGCAGTCCGTCCGACAGGTTGAATCAGCCCCAGCATTTT
few	.	TRBV7-9	TRBJ2-1	CASSAGGYNEQFF	TGTGCCAGCAGCGCTGGAGGTTACAATGAGCAGTTCTTC
.	TRBD2	TRBV25-1	TRBJ2-7	CASSEMSGGALHEQYF	TGTGCCAGCAGTGAGATGTCGGGGGGGGCGCTCCACGAGCAGTACTTC
.	TRBD1	TRBV18	TRBJ2-5	CASSKGQQETQYF	TGTGCCAGCTCCAAGGGACAGCAAGAGACCCAGTACTTC
few	.	TRBV29-1	TRBJ2-1	CSVDGQGNNEQFF	TGCAGCGTTGATGGGCAGGGGAACAATGAGCAGTTCTTC
.	.	TRBV29-1	TRBJ1-5	CSARGWGGSNQPQHF	TGCAGCGCTAGGGGGTGGGGGGGCAGCAATCAGCCCCAGCATTTT
.	.	TRBV5-1	TRBJ1-2	CASSSGGSGDYNYGYTF	TGCGCCAGCAGCTCCGGAGGGTCAGGGGATTATAACTATGGCTACACCTTC
.	.	TRBV18	TRBJ2-1	CASIQAMSSYNEQFF	TGTGCCAGTATACAGGCGATGTCGTCCTACAATGAGCAGTTCTTC
few	TRBD1	TRBV27	TRBJ2-7	CAAGTGYYEQYF	TGCGCGGCCGGGACAGGCTACTACGAGCAGTACTTC
.	TRBD2	TRBV6-7	TRBJ2-1	CASKLAGGPYNEQFF	TGTGCCAGCAAACTGGCGGGAGGTCCGTACAATGAGCAGTTCTTC
.	TRBD2	TRBV7-3	TRBJ2-1	CASSLMKGGSSYNEQFF	TGTGCCAGCAGCTTAATGAAAGGCGGGAGCTCCTACAATGAGCAGTTCTTC
few	.	TRBV7-2	TRBJ2-1	CASSRGPYRDEQFF	TGTGCCAGCAGCCGGGGACCCTACCGGGATGAGCAGTTCTTC
few	TRBD2	TRBV6-6	TRBJ2-3	CASSYSAGSSTDTQYF	TGTGCCAGCAGTTACTCAGCGGGATCTAGCACAGATACGCAGTATTTT
few	.	TRBV12-3/TRBV12-4	TRBJ1-1	CASSSDSHTEAFF	TGTGCCAGCAGTTCGGACAGCCACACTGAAGCTTTCTTT
many	TRBD2	TRBV20-1	TRBJ2-7	CSARLAGGPSSEQYF	TGCAGTGCTAGGCTAGCGGGGGGGCCTTCGAGCGAGCAGTACTTC
.	TRBD1	TRBV5-6	TRBJ2-7	CASSLRWGQGFYEQYF	TGTGCCAGCAGCTTGAGGTGGGGACAGGGATTCTACGAGCAGTACTTC
.	TRBD1	TRBV20-1	TRBJ2-5	CSAVTRDRGQETQYF	TGCAGTGCCGTAACCCGGGACAGGGGTCAAGAGACCCAGTACTTC
.	TRBD2	TRBV2	TRBJ2-1	CASRRWLAADNEQFF	TGTGCCAGCAGACGGTGGCTAGCGGCCGACAATGAGCAGTTCTTC
few	.	TRBV15	TRBJ2-3	CATSKGPSIDTQYF	TGTGCCACCAGCAAGGGACCGAGCATAGATACGCAGTATTTT
many	.	TRBV20-1	TRBJ1-5	CSASSTRARQPQHF	TGCAGTGCTAGTTCTACGAGGGCCCGGCAGCCCCAGCATTTT
few	.	TRBV29-1	TRBJ2-1	CSVESRVLTNEQFF	TGCAGCGTTGAAAGTCGGGTGTTGACGAATGAGCAGTTCTTC
.	.	TRBV6-5	TRBJ2-2	CASRTNTGELFF	TGTGCCAGCAGGACGAACACCGGGGAGCTGTTTTTT
.	.	TRBV7-9	TRBJ2-3	CASSLASGATDTQYF	TGTGCCAGCAGCTTAGCTAGCGGTGCCACAGATACGCAGTATTTT
.	.	TRBV20-1	TRBJ2-5	CSARDGASGETQYF	TGCAGTGCTAGAGACGGGGCTTCGGGAGAGACCCAGTACTTC
few	.	TRBV6-1	TRBJ2-5	CASSPWGRSQETQYF	TGTGCCAGCAGTCCATGGGGACGGTCCCAAGAGACCCAGTACTTC
.	.	TRBV9	TRBJ2-7	CASSVQGVGGYEQYF	TGTGCCAGCAGCGTCCAAGGGGTCGGGGGCTACGAGCAGTACTTC
.	TRBD2	TRBV5-6	TRBJ2-3	CASSKSGTSGPRDGTDTQYF	TGTGCCAGCAGCAAATCCGGGACTAGCGGGCCTAGAGATGGCACAGATACGCAGTATTTT
few	TRBD2	TRBV4-2	TRBJ2-7	CASSRDTSGSYEQYF	TGTGCCAGCAGCCGAGATACTAGCGGCTCCTACGAGCAGTACTTC
.	.	TRBV7-9	TRBJ2-1	CASSPRTADYNEQFF	TGTGCCAGCAGCCCCCGGACAGCTGATTACAATGAGCAGTTCTTC
many	.	TRBV12-3/TRBV12-4	TRBJ2-7	CASSSGVYEQYF	TGTGCCAGCAGTTCCGGGGTCTACGAGCAGTACTTC
once	.	TRBV10-3	TRBJ1-5	CAISGTSGARPQHF	TGTGCCATCAGCGGTACCTCAGGGGCAAGACCCCAGCATTTT
.	.	TRBV15	TRBJ2-1	CATMREATYNEQFF	TGTGCCACCATGAGGGAAGCGACCTACAATGAGCAGTTCTTC
.	.	TRBV7-9	TRBJ2-6	CASSLVGGNLMSGANVLTF	TGTGCCAGCAGCTTAGTAGGAGGGAACCTTATGTCTGGGGCCAACGTCCTGACTTTC
few	TRBD2	TRBV27	TRBJ2-5	CASSNAATSKYQETQYF	TGTGCCAGCAGCAACGCCGCGACTAGCAAATACCAAGAGACCCAGTACTTC
.	TRBD1	TRBV20-1	TRBJ1-2	CSASRDSHSGGYTF	TGCAGTGCTAGCCGGGACAGCCACTCTGGGGGCTACACCTTC
.	.	TRBV12-3/TRBV12-4	TRBJ2-7	CASSFDPSSYEQYF	TGTGCCAGCAGTTTTGACCCTAGCTCCTACGAGCAGTACTTC
.	.	TRBV30	TRBJ2-5	CAWTSLETQYF	TGTGCCTGGACTAGTCTGGAGACCCAGTACTTC
.	TRBD2	TRBV6-6	TRBJ2-7	CASSDQGGPYEQYF	TGTGCCAGCAGTGATCAGGGAGGGCCCTACGAGCAGTACTTC
.	.	TRBV7-9	TRBJ2-7	CASSSSSGAPGDEQYF	TGTGCCAGCAGCTCATCCTCGGGGGCCCCTGGGGACGAGCAGTACTTC
few	.	TRBV27	TRBJ2-6	CASSFRQQGSISGANVLTF	TGTGCCAGCAGCTTCCGTCAACAGGGCTCCATCTCTGGGGCCAACGTCCTGACTTTC
.	.	TRBV12-3/TRBV12-4	TRBJ2-1	CASTTQAGHEQFF	TGTGCCAGCACCACTCAGGCGGGACATGAGCAGTTCTTC
.	TRBD2	TRBV11-2	TRBJ2-1	CASSYRTSGRPSSYNEQFF	TGTGCCAGCAGCTATCGGACTAGCGGGAGGCCGAGCTCCTACAATGAGCAGTTCTTC
.	TRBD1	TRBV9	TRBJ2-1	CASSEGKDRGLGYYNEQFF	TGTGCCAGCAGTGAGGGGAAGGACAGGGGGCTCGGCTACTACAATGAGCAGTTCTTC
.	TRBD2	TRBV7-9	TRBJ2-1	CASSSQASGKYNEQFF	TGTGCCAGCAGCTCCCAGGCTAGCGGGAAATACAATGAGCAGTTCTTC
.	.	TRBV19	TRBJ2-7	CASTIDGSEQYF	TGTGCCAGTACGATAGACGGAAGCGAGCAGTACTTC
few	TRBD1	TRBV29-1	TRBJ2-7	CSVGHYRTGRYEQYF	TGCAGCGTTGGACATTACCGGACAGGGCGGTACGAGCAGTACTTC
many	.	TRBV4-1	TRBJ1-2	CASSQFVGRTNYGYTF	TGCGCCAGCAGCCAATTCGTTGGCAGAACTAACTATGGCTACACCTTC
once	.	TRBV20-1	TRBJ2-7	CSAEGHAPYEQYF	TGCAGTGCGGAGGGACATGCTCCCTACGAGCAGTACTTC
.	.	TRBV20-1	TRBJ2-3	CSARRLGSSTDTQYF	TGCAGTGCTAGGAGACTGGGGAGCTCCACAGATACGCAGTATTTT
.	.	TRBV12-3/TRBV12-4	TRBJ2-7	CASSSPGVYEQYF	TGTGCCAGCAGTTCCCCAGGGGTGTACGAGCAGTACTTC
.	.	TRBV29-1	TRBJ1-1	CSVAHRVRELAEAFF	TGCAGCGTGGCCCACAGGGTTCGGGAGTTGGCTGAAGCTTTCTTT